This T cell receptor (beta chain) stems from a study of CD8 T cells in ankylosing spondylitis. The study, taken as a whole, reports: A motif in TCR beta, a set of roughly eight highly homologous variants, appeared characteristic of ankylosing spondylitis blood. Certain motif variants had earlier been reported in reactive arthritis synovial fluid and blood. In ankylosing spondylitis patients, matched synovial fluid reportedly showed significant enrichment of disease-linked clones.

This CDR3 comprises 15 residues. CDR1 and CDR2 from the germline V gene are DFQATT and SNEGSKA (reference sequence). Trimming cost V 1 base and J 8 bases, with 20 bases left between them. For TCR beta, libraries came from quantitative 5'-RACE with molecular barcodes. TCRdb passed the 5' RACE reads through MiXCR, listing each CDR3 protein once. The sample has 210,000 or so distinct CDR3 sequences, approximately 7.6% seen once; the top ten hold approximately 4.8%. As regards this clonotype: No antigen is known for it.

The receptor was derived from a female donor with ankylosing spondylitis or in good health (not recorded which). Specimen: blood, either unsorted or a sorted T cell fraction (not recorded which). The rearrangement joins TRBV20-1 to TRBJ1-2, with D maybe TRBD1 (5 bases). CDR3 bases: TGCAGTGCTAGAGCTCGGGGGAGCGCTGGGAGGGGCTACACCTTC. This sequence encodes CSARARGSAGRGYTF.